This TCR beta chain was recorded in a study of T cell clonality in common variable immunodeficiency. Heparinized whole blood, about 5 to 8.5 ml, came from each donor. The germline V gene encodes CDR1 KGHSH and CDR2 LQKENI. Unmatched junction bases numbered 5, after V lost 0 bases and J lost 6 bases. This CDR3 region has 16 residues. Many counts were recorded for this clone. As yet, its antigen is unknown. The missing CDR3 end, 3 residues past where the read stops, is filled in from the germline J gene. Clones were read by immunoSEQ multiplex PCR, and TCRdb kept only the in-frame ones, dropping some. The sample includes tens of thousands of clones, none of them occurring once. Overall study results and limits: Repertoire-complication correlations in CVID were limited by patient heterogeneity.

Sequencing was performed on peripheral blood mononuclear cells. The rearrangement uses TRBV18 and TRBJ1-2; 12 bases line up with TRBD1. This sequence originates from a person aged 18-70 years in good health. CDR3 DNA (partial): TGTGCCAGCTCACCACCGGGGACAGGGGGCAGACATGGC. It is translated as CASSPPGTGGRHG. The complete CDR3 sequence is CASSPPGTGGRHGYTF.